This T cell receptor beta chain originates from a study of T cell responses to AZD1222 COVID-19 vaccine. The study's findings and limits: Scientists sampled the repertoires only once the peak T cell response had passed.

This table comes from immunoSEQ multiplex PCR, and its TCRdb copy is limited to in-frame clones, with some not included. The table shows some 150,000 clones, with approximately 89% occurring only once. In its sample, this clone was seen once. Antigen: not known. The CDR3 covers 14 residues. CDR1 is SNHLY and CDR2 is FYNNEI in the germline V gene. V dropped 9 bases and J dropped 9 bases, with 18 bases sitting between them. The sequence was collected from an adult in good health. The sample in question was peripheral blood, obtained on day 0 of AZD1222 vaccination. The V and J genes are TRBV2 and TRBJ1-6, with D possibly being TRBD1 (6 bases). Written as DNA, the CDR3 is TGTGCCAGGACCCGGGCAGGGGCCAGTTCACCCCTCCACTTT. This gives the protein CARTRAGASSPLHF.